The 21 T cell receptor beta chains below all came from one sample that was sequenced in a study of blood T cell repertoires in COVID-19 (dated by TCRdb to the early 2020s). Library method: the immunoSEQ multiplex PCR assay. TCRdb retrieved this table from immuneACCESS and kept in-frame rearrangements only. Not all clones are present; in checked studies, unresolved V genes account for under half, and no reason is known for the remainder. For this sample the table gives about 52,000 clones, of which over 75% were detected only once. The top ten hold less than 15% of the sample. The material sequenced was peripheral blood. These receptors came from a man between 65 and 79 years old with acute or convalescent COVID-19.

The CDR3 loop reads CASSLALVGVTSYEQYF. In DNA, the CDR3 is TGTGCCAGCAGCTTGGCGTTGGTGGGAGTCACCTCCTACGAGCAGTACTTC. The gene calls are TRBV5-6 and TRBJ2-7; D may be TRBD2 (5 bases). This CDR3 has 17 residues. Germline V CDR1 and CDR2: SGHDT, YYEEEE. Trimming removed 0 bases at V and 0 bases at J, with 16 bases between.

This clone was detected only once. V is TRBV5-1 and J is TRBJ1-3; unclear D gene. CDR1 is SGHRS and CDR2 is YFSETQ in the germline V gene. CDR3 length: 14 amino acids. Trimming cost V 1 base and J 4 bases, with 9 bases left between them. As DNA, the CDR3 is TGCGCCAGCAGCTTGTCGGAGTCCGGAAACACCATATATTTT. As protein: CASSLSESGNTIYF.

The chain recombines TRBV5-1 with TRBJ2-5, with D unresolved. CDR3 length: 14 residues. V dropped 0 bases and J dropped 2 bases, with 8 bases sitting between them. Per germline, CDR1 SGHRS and CDR2 YFSETQ. Here the CDR3 DNA reads TGCGCCAGCAGCTTGGATACGGTACAAGAGACCCAGTACTTC. It is translated as CASSLDTVQETQYF.

The chain joins TRBV7-9 to TRBJ1-2, with a weak D call TRBD1 (5 bases). Trimming removed 3 bases from V and 4 bases from J, with 12 bases in between. This CDR3 region has 14 residues. Per the germline V gene, CDR1 is SEHNR and CDR2 is FQNEAQ (reference sequence). In DNA form, the CDR3 reads TGTGCCAGCAGCTTTTATGGGGCGTCCTATGGCTACACCTTC. It codes for CASSFYGASYGYTF.

The chain has TRBV4-1 and TRBJ1-2; D uncertain. V lost 2 bases and J 7 bases, leaving 11 bases between the germline ends. Germline loops: CDR1 MGHRA, CDR2 YSYEKL. The CDR3 length is 13 residues. The CDR3 DNA reads as TGCGCCAGCAGCCAAACCGAGGGCGCTGGCTACACCTTC. Amino acid sequence: CASSQTEGAGYTF.

The chain couples TRBV5-1 to TRBJ2-2, with 9 bases aligning to TRBD2. Looked up from germline, CDR1 is SGHRS and CDR2 is YFSETQ. The CDR3 runs to 17 residues. J lost 4 bases, V lost 4 bases, and 11 bases had no gene match. The CDR3 protein is CASSPAISGGSTGELFF. DNA of the CDR3: TGCGCCAGCAGCCCGGCCATTAGCGGGGGTAGCACCGGGGAGCTGTTTTTT.

A single count supports this clone. The chain joins TRBV7-9 to TRBJ2-2, with D perhaps TRBD1 (5 bases). This CDR3 spans 15 amino acids. Germline V gene data show CDR1 as SEHNR and CDR2 as FQNEAQ (reference sequence). V dropped 4 bases and J dropped 2 bases, with 11 bases sitting between them. The CDR3, as DNA: TGTGCCAGCAGCTCGCAGGGTTTCAACACCGGGGAGCTGTTTTTT. Its protein product is CASSSQGFNTGELFF. Full variable domain (rest looked up from reference TRBV7-9 and TRBJ2-2): DTGVSQNPRHKITKRGQNVTFRCDPISEHNRLYWYRQTLGQGPEFLTYFQNEAQLEKSRLLSDRFSAERPKGSFSTLEIQRTEQGDSAMYLCASSSQGFNTGELFFGEGSRLTVL.

This sequence joins TRBV2 and TRBJ2-1; the match to TRBD2 covers 11 bases. The CDR3 loop spans 13 amino acids. Germline V CDR1 and CDR2: SNHLY, FYNNEI. V gave up 7 bases and J gave up 9 bases; unmatched junction bases: 5. The DNA for the CDR3 is TGTGCCAGCAAGGGACTAGCGGTCGGTGAGCAGTTCTTC. Translating gives CASKGLAVGEQFF.

The chain couples TRBV4-2 to TRBJ2-3; 9 nucleotides line up with TRBD1. The germline V gene has CDR1 LGHNA and CDR2 YNFKEQ. There are 15 residues in the CDR3. Trimming at V came to 1 base and at J to 9 bases, leaving 8 bases not matched to a gene. CDR3 sequence reads: CASSQVGTGLYTQYF. The CDR3 nucleotides are TGTGCCAGCAGCCAAGTAGGGACAGGGTTGTACACGCAGTATTTT.

The V and J genes are TRBV10-1 and TRBJ1-2; D is ambiguous. Germline CDR1 is WNHNN and CDR2 is SYGVQD (reference sequence). Trimming left V 3 bases short and J 4 bases short, with 15 bases between. CDR3 length equals 15 residues. CDR3 sequence reads: CASSEVTATLYGYTF. CDR3 DNA sequence: TGCGCCAGCAGTGAAGTAACAGCTACCCTCTATGGCTACACCTTC.

The rearrangement joins TRBV2 to TRBJ2-5; TRBD2 agrees at 7 bases. From germline, CDR1 is SNHLY and CDR2 FYNNEI. Trimming at V came to 3 bases and at J to 4 bases, leaving 8 bases not matched to a gene. The CDR3 totals 15 residues. Written as DNA, the CDR3 is TGTGCCAGCAGTGAGGGCGGAGCGGGGCTAGAGACCCAGTACTTC. Translation: CASSEGGAGLETQYF.

The J gene is TRBJ1-1, the V gene TRBV30; D gene unclear. Per germline, CDR1 GTSNPN and CDR2 SVGIG (reference sequence). Between the trimmed V and J ends, which lost 0 bases and 0 bases, there was a span of 2 bases. This CDR3 has 12 residues. The CDR3 nucleotides are TGTGCCTGGAGTGTTATGAACACTGAAGCTTTCTTT. As protein: CAWSVMNTEAFF.

V gene TRBV20-1 combines with J gene TRBJ2-7; 7 bases match TRBD2. The CDR3 sequence is 14 residues long. The V segment lost 3 bases and the J segment 3 bases; nucleotides outside the gene matches: 8. From germline, CDR1 is DFQATT and CDR2 SNEGSKA (reference sequence). CDR3 sequence reads: CSASPGGMDYEQYV. The DNA for the CDR3 is TGCAGTGCTAGTCCGGGGGGTATGGACTACGAGCAGTACGTC.

The V call is TRBV6-5, the J call TRBJ1-2; D remains unclear. The V end was cut by 0 bases, the J end by 4 bases, with 9 bases between. There are 14 residues in the CDR3. Germline lookup yields CDR1 MNHEY and CDR2 SVGAGI. As DNA, the CDR3 is TGTGCCAGCAGTTACTCGAGCGGACTCTATGGCTACACCTTC. This codes for CASSYSSGLYGYTF.

The rearrangement uses TRBV27 and TRBJ2-2, with 8 bases matching TRBD1. CDR3 length: 18 amino acids. After removal of 6 bases from V and 1 base from J, the junction contained 13 bases not matched to a gene. Germline V gene data show CDR1 as MNHEY and CDR2 as SMNVEV (reference sequence). CDR3 sequence (DNA): TGTGCCAGCAGCTATAGACAGTGGGGGACAGGGAACACCGGGGAGCTGTTTTTT. Protein product: CASSYRQWGTGNTGELFF.

CDR3 loop: CASSSPQEGGVDNQPQHF. The CDR3 bases are TGTGCCAGCAGCTCCCCGCAGGAAGGGGGGGTGGACAATCAGCCCCAGCATTTT. V and J are TRBV4-2 and TRBJ1-5; D might be TRBD1 (6 bases). CDR3 length: 18 amino acids. Germline V gene sequence: CDR1 LGHNA, CDR2 YNFKEQ. Trimming cost V 5 bases and J 3 bases, with 23 bases left between them.

CDR3 sequence (DNA): TGTGCCAGCTCCCTGGACTTGAGCTCCTACGAGCAGTACTTC. This codes for CASSLDLSSYEQYF. This chain links TRBV18 with TRBJ2-7, with a weak D call TRBD2 (5 bases). The CDR3 runs to 14 residues. CDR1 KGHSH and CDR2 LQKENI come from the germline V gene. Trimming took off 6 bases at V and 0 bases at J, with 12 bases between the two ends.

This clone was detected only a few times. This chain joins TRBV18 and TRBJ2-2; D call uncertain. Germline CDR1 and CDR2: KGHSH and LQKENI. The CDR3 length is 16 residues. V shed 3 bases and J shed 0 bases, with 11 bases lying between them. CDR3 region: CASSPLGGANTGELFF. DNA for the CDR3: TGTGCCAGCTCACCTTTAGGTGGAGCGAACACCGGGGAGCTGTTTTTT.

This chain links TRBV28 with TRBJ2-7, with D possibly being TRBD1 (8 bases). Between the trimmed V and J ends, which lost 5 bases and 2 bases, there was a span of 22 bases. This CDR3 contains 17 residues. Germline-derived CDR1 and CDR2 are MDHEN and SYDVKM. CDR3 loop: CASSLLGGTGATYEQYV. The CDR3 DNA is TGTGCCAGCAGTCTCTTGGGGGGGACAGGCGCGACCTACGAGCAGTACGTC.

The chain couples TRBV18 to TRBJ1-5; 7 bases map to TRBD1. Germline V CDR1 and CDR2: KGHSH, LQKENI. V shed 5 bases, J shed 4 bases, and the junction held 8 bases outside the gene matches. The CDR3 consists of 15 residues. The CDR3 protein is CASSAGQAANQPQHF. CDR3 nucleotides: TGTGCCAGCTCAGCCGGACAGGCGGCGAATCAGCCCCAGCATTTT.

This chain uses TRBV6-5 with TRBJ2-2; D is unresolved. The CDR3 is 15 amino acids. Germline assignment: CDR1 MNHEY and CDR2 SVGAGI. V was clipped by 0 bases and J by 2 bases, with 7 bases between them. CDR3 protein: CASSYSTVNTGELFF. For the CDR3, the DNA is TGTGCCAGCAGTTACTCAACAGTAAACACCGGGGAGCTGTTTTTT.